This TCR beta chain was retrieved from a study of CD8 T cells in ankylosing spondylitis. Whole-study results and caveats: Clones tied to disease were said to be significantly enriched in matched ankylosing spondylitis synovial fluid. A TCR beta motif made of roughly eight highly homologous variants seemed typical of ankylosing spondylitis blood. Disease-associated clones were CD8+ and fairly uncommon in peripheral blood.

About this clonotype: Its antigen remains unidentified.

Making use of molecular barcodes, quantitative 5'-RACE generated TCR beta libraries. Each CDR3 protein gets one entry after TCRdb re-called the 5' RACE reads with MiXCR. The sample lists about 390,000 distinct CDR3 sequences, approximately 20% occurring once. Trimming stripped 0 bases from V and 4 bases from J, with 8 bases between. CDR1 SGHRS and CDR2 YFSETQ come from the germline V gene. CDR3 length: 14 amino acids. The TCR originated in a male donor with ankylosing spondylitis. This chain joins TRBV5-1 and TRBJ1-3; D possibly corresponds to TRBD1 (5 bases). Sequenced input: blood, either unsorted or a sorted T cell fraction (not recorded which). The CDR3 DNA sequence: TGCGCCAGCAGCTTGGCAGGGAGGGGAAACACCATATATTTT. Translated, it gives CASSLAGRGNTIYF.